A selection of T cell receptor beta chains follows, all from one sample in a study of blood T cell repertoires in COVID-19. Assay used: immunoSEQ multiplex PCR; TCRdb lists only in-frame clones, some missing. The data show around 97,000 clones, roughly 89% seen once. Sequencing was carried out using peripheral blood. Receptor source: an elderly woman in a cohort sampled during active COVID-19. Both conserved end residues are part of each CDR3. Fields, in order: V gene, clone size, D gene, J gene, CDR3 DNA, CDR3 protein. The D gene is left open where the match is weak. Expanded clones get a size class; other rows say once, few or many, or leave the size out.

TRBV15	NA	TRBD1	TRBJ1-5	TGTGCCACTAGATCAGACAGGGACCGTCAGCCCCAGCATTTT	CATRSDRDRQPQHF
TRBV12-3/TRBV12-4	NA	TRBD1	TRBJ1-5	TGTGCCAGCAGTTGGGACAGAAATCAGCCCCAGCATTTT	CASSWDRNQPQHF
TRBV7-9	NA	NA	TRBJ1-4	TGTGCCAGCAGCCAGGGACATAAGAATGAAAAACTGTTTTTT	CASSQGHKNEKLFF
TRBV29-1	NA	TRBD2	TRBJ2-5	TGCAGCGTTGTACGGGGGGACTTCCGAGAGTTAGAGACCCAGTACTTC	CSVVRGDFRELETQYF
TRBV7-9	NA	NA	TRBJ2-7	TGTGCCAGCAGCTTAGATTTCGGCCAGGGAAGCTACGAGCAGTACTTC	CASSLDFGQGSYEQYF
TRBV4-1	NA	NA	TRBJ1-2	TGCGCCAGCAGCCAAGATTTAACAGCCTATGGCTACACCTTC	CASSQDLTAYGYTF
TRBV6-4	NA	TRBD1	TRBJ1-1	TGTGCCAGCAGAGTGGACAGGCTGAGTGAAGCTTTCTTT	CASRVDRLSEAFF
TRBV7-9	NA	NA	TRBJ2-5	TGTGCCAGCACCTCTATGGAGACCCAGTACTTC	CASTSMETQYF
TRBV5-1	NA	NA	TRBJ2-1	TGCGCCAGCAGCTTGGGGTCCTTAACAGGTGAGCAGTTCTTC	CASSLGSLTGEQFF
TRBV2	NA	NA	TRBJ1-1	TGTGCCAGCAACACGGGACAGAACACTGAAGCTTTCTTT	CASNTGQNTEAFF
TRBV7-7	once	NA	TRBJ2-1	TGTGCTAGCAGCCCCAAAAGCACGGGCAATGAGCAGTTCTTC	CASSPKSTGNEQFF
TRBV5-4	NA	NA	TRBJ2-1	TGTGCCAGCAACTCAGGTGGACAGTCCTACAATGAGCAGTTCTTC	CASNSGGQSYNEQFF
TRBV3-1/TRBV3-2	NA	TRBD1	TRBJ1-1	TGTGCCAGCAGCCAAGCTGGGACAGGGTGGGAAGCTTTCTTT	CASSQAGTGWEAFF
TRBV7-9	NA	NA	TRBJ1-1	TGTGCCAGCAGCTTGGCGGCTTACACTGAAGCTTTCTTT	CASSLAAYTEAFF
TRBV19	once	NA	TRBJ1-1	TGTGCCAGTAAAGGTTGGGCGGGTAGGGAAACTGAAGCTTTCTTT	CASKGWAGRETEAFF
TRBV29-1	NA	TRBD1	TRBJ2-3	TGCAGCATAGGACAGGGATACACAGATACGCAGTATTTT	CSIGQGYTDTQYF
TRBV18	NA	NA	TRBJ2-3	TGTGCCAGCTCACCTAATACTAGGGATACGCAGTATTTT	CASSPNTRDTQYF
TRBV10-3	NA	NA	TRBJ2-1	TGTGCCATCAATCAAGACTGGTACAATGAGCAGTTCTTC	CAINQDWYNEQFF
TRBV6-5	NA	NA	TRBJ2-5	TGTGCCAGCAACCGGGGGGGACAGTTAGAGACCCAGTACTTC	CASNRGGQLETQYF
TRBV19	NA	TRBD2	TRBJ2-5	TGTGCCACCTCGACTAGCGGGAGTGGGACCCAGTACTTC	CATSTSGSGTQYF
TRBV10-1	few	NA	TRBJ1-5	TGCGCCATCCGAGCGGGCGGTCCTAGCAATCAGCCCCAGCATTTT	CAIRAGGPSNQPQHF
TRBV28	NA	NA	TRBJ1-4	TGTGCCACCACCCCCCGGGTCCCTGGGAAACTGTTTTTT	CATTPRVPGKLFF
TRBV14	NA	NA	TRBJ2-1	TGTGCCAGCAGCCAAGATCCCCGGAGAGGGCAGTTCTTC	CASSQDPRRGQFF
TRBV10-1	few	NA	TRBJ1-3	TGCGCCAGCGGCCCCGGGGAGGGCCCCATATATTTT	CASGPGEGPIYF
TRBV24-1	NA	NA	TRBJ2-1	TGTGCCACCAGTGGCAGTGGCTCCTACAATGAGCAGTTCTTC	CATSGSGSYNEQFF
TRBV10-3	NA	TRBD2	TRBJ2-3	TGTGCCATCAGTGCTACTAGCGGGGGCACAGATACGCAGTATTTT	CAISATSGGTDTQYF
TRBV28	NA	TRBD2	TRBJ2-3	TGTGCCAGCAGTCCGAGACTAGCGGGGGGGCCCCCAGATACGCAGTATTTT	CASSPRLAGGPPDTQYF
TRBV10-3	NA	TRBD2	TRBJ2-7	TGTGCCATCAGTGGAGTTGGGGGACTATTAGAATACGAGCAGTACTTC	CAISGVGGLLEYEQYF
TRBV5-4	NA	NA	TRBJ2-7	TGTGCCAGCAGCCGGGGGTCGGGAGCCTCCTACGAGCAGTACTTC	CASSRGSGASYEQYF
TRBV6-1	many	NA	TRBJ1-3	TGTGCCAGCAGTGATGTCGCAGGGACAGGAAACACCATATATTTT	CASSDVAGTGNTIYF
TRBV13	NA	NA	TRBJ2-7	TGTGCCAGCAGCTCGATCAGGGGTGTGAGCTACGAGCAGTACTTC	CASSSIRGVSYEQYF
TRBV3-1/TRBV3-2	NA	NA	TRBJ1-2	TGTGCCAGCAGCCAAGCCCCCTCAGGGCGTCGGGGCTACACCTTC	CASSQAPSGRRGYTF
TRBV7-9	NA	NA	TRBJ2-7	TGTGCCAGCAGCTTAGAAGGGGCAGGGTACGAGCAGTACTTC	CASSLEGAGYEQYF
TRBV11-2	NA	NA	TRBJ1-6	TGTGCCAGCAGCCTCCTCGGGAGGGGGAATTCACCCCTCCACTTT	CASSLLGRGNSPLHF
TRBV11-2	once	NA	TRBJ1-2	TGTGCCAGCAGCTTCCATGGGGGACTAATCTTGTTC	CASSFHGGLILF
TRBV19	NA	NA	TRBJ2-1	TGTGCCAGTAGTACCCCTCTAGCGATGGGGAATGAGCAGTTCTTC	CASSTPLAMGNEQFF
TRBV28	NA	TRBD1	TRBJ1-5	TGTGCCAGCAGCCCCGGGACAGGCATTCAGCCCCAGCATTTT	CASSPGTGIQPQHF
TRBV18	once	TRBD1	TRBJ2-7	TGTGCCAGCTCACCCCGGGGAGTACAGGGGGCAGGCGAGCAGTACTTC	CASSPRGVQGAGEQYF
TRBV9	NA	NA	TRBJ1-6	TGTGCCAGCAGCGCATCCCACGGGGGGAATTCACCCCTCCACTTT	CASSASHGGNSPLHF
TRBV19	many	TRBD2	TRBJ2-7	TGTGCCAGTAGTATCCAGCGGGGGGCCTACTACGAGCAGTACTTC	CASSIQRGAYYEQYF
TRBV18	NA	TRBD2	TRBJ2-2	TGTGCCAGCTCACGCGGGAGGGCCTATACCGGGGAGCTGTTTTTT	CASSRGRAYTGELFF
TRBV9	NA	NA	TRBJ2-3	TGTGCCAGCAGCGCTTCTAGCACAGATACGCAGTATTTT	CASSASSTDTQYF
TRBV3-1/TRBV3-2	NA	NA	TRBJ2-3	TGTGCCAGCAGGGGCTATCCTGGGGTAGCGGAAGATACGCAGTATTTT	CASRGYPGVAEDTQYF
TRBV5-1	NA	NA	TRBJ2-7	TGCGCCAGCAGCAATGGCCAGGGCTACGAGCAGTACTTC	CASSNGQGYEQYF
TRBV20-1	NA	NA	TRBJ2-1	TGCAGTGCTAGTACATACAGCCACAATGAGCAGTTCTTC	CSASTYSHNEQFF
TRBV5-8	NA	NA	TRBJ1-1	TGTGCCAGCAGCTTGATCAGGAACACTGAAGCTTTCTTT	CASSLIRNTEAFF
TRBV11-3	NA	NA	TRBJ1-1	TGTGCCAGCAGCTCGTCGGGAAACACTGAAGCTTTCTTT	CASSSSGNTEAFF
TRBV11-3	NA	TRBD1	TRBJ2-2	TGTGCCAGCAGCTTCGGCTTCTCAGGGGGTACCGGGGAGCTGTTTTTT	CASSFGFSGGTGELFF
TRBV27	NA	NA	TRBJ2-2	TGTGCCAGCAGTTCGGCTAGAAACACCGGGGAGCTGTTTTTT	CASSSARNTGELFF
TRBV24-1	NA	NA	TRBJ2-3	TGTGCCACCAGTGATGGGGGCCCGGTGGTTTTTGATACGCAGTATTTT	CATSDGGPVVFDTQYF
TRBV5-4	NA	NA	TRBJ2-1	TGTGCCAGCAGCTTGGAGGAGGGGCCGAATGAGCAGTTCTTC	CASSLEEGPNEQFF
TRBV9	NA	NA	TRBJ2-7	TGTGCCAGCAGCGTAGAAAAGGGAGGCACTTACGAGCAGTACTTC	CASSVEKGGTYEQYF
TRBV9	NA	NA	TRBJ2-2	TGTGCCAGCAGCCTCCTAGCGTCGGGCACCGGGGAGCTGTTTTTT	CASSLLASGTGELFF
TRBV6-2/TRBV6-3	NA	NA	TRBJ1-1	TGTGCCAGCAGTTATTGGAGAGACGACACTGAAGCTTTCTTT	CASSYWRDDTEAFF
TRBV7-2	NA	TRBD1	TRBJ2-1	TGTGCCAGCAGCTCCCGTGGGACAGGAAACAATGAGCAGTTCTTC	CASSSRGTGNNEQFF
TRBV23-1	NA	NA	TRBJ1-1	TGCGCCAGCAGTCAATCACCGGGCAGGGCTGTGAACACTGAAGCTTTCTTT	CASSQSPGRAVNTEAFF
TRBV27	NA	NA	TRBJ1-6	TGTGCCAGCAGTCCCGAGGTAGGATCACCCCTCCACTTT	CASSPEVGSPLHF
TRBV6-6	once	NA	TRBJ2-1	TGTGCCAGCACCGCCCTTATTAACAGCGGCAATGAGCAGTTCTTC	CASTALINSGNEQFF
TRBV27	NA	NA	TRBJ1-6	TGTGCCAGCAGAGGACACTGGGGTTCACCCCTCCACTTT	CASRGHWGSPLHF
TRBV14	NA	NA	TRBJ2-1	TGTGCCAGCAGCCAGATCCTGGCGGCCAATGAGCAGTTCTTC	CASSQILAANEQFF